The 14 T cell receptor beta chains presented below share a single source sample, sequenced in a study of T cell responses to AZD1222 COVID-19 vaccine. Only in-frame clones appear in the TCRdb table, and some are missing; sequencing was by immunoSEQ multiplex PCR. The table has 50,000 to 65,000 clones, approximately 90% seen once. The input for sequencing was peripheral blood, taken on day 0 of AZD1222 vaccination. The receptors were gathered from an adult in good health.

The chain has TRBV18 and TRBJ1-1, with 8 bases identical to TRBD1. The CDR3 contains 14 residues. V shed 5 bases, J shed 5 bases, and the junction held 7 bases outside the gene matches. Germline CDR1 and CDR2: KGHSH and LQKENI. As DNA, the CDR3 is TGTGCCAGCTCAGAAACAGGGGGTTCGACTGAAGCTTTCTTT. Translated: CASSETGGSTEAFF.

The CDR3 protein is CASSSDPSTEAFF. The CDR3 DNA sequence: TGTGCCAGCAGTTCTGACCCAAGCACTGAAGCTTTCTTT. The V gene is TRBV6-5, the J gene TRBJ1-1; no clear D gene. V lost 4 bases and J lost 4, with 10 bases in between. The CDR3 contains 13 residues. Germline assignment: CDR1 MNHEY and CDR2 SVGAGI.

V and J are TRBV5-6 and TRBJ2-3; D is undetermined. The CDR3 extends over 14 amino acids. Deletions cut 1 base from V and 2 bases from J, with 8 bases between. Germline CDR1 reads SGHDT; CDR2 reads YYEEEE. This CDR3 is CASSLPQHTDTQYF. The CDR3 coding sequence is TGTGCCAGCAGCTTGCCACAGCACACAGATACGCAGTATTTT. Full variable domain (remainder filled in from reference TRBV5-6 and TRBJ2-3): DAGVTQSPTHLIKTRGQQVTLRCSPKSGHDTVSWYQQALGQGPQFIFQYYEEEERQRGNFPDRFSGHQFPNYSSELNVNALLLGDSALYLCASSLPQHTDTQYFGPGTRLTVL.

V is TRBV11-2 and J is TRBJ1-2; no firm D call. The germline V and J ends were trimmed by 1 base and 4 bases, with 7 bases remaining between them. The CDR3 is 13 amino acids. Germline CDR1 SGHAT, CDR2 FQNNGV. This CDR3 reads CASSLGQIYGYTF. CDR3 bases: TGTGCCAGCAGCTTAGGACAAATCTATGGCTACACCTTC.

The chain has TRBV2 and TRBJ1-5, with D maybe TRBD1 (5 bases). Germline V gene lookup returns CDR1 SNHLY and CDR2 FYNNEI. Trimming removed 6 bases from V and 0 bases from J, with 12 bases in between. The CDR3 spans 15 residues. CDR3 in DNA: TGTGCCAGCAGGAAGACAGACAATAGCAATCAGCCCCAGCATTTT. It codes for CASRKTDNSNQPQHF. Variable domain in full (rest from reference TRBV2 and TRBJ1-5): EPEVTQTPSHQVTQMGQEVILRCVPISNHLYFYWYRQILGQKVEFLVSFYNNEISEKSEIFDDQFSVERPDGSNFTLKIRSTKLEDSAMYFCASRKTDNSNQPQHFGDGTRLSIL.

In its sample, this clone was seen once. The chain joins TRBV11-2 to TRBJ2-7; 9 bases map to TRBD1. CDR3 length: 15 amino acids. Germline values: CDR1 SGHAT, CDR2 FQNNGV. V gave up 5 bases and J gave up 6 bases; unmatched junction bases: 11. CDR3 in amino acids: CASSPRDRAPGEQYF. DNA of the CDR3: TGTGCCAGCAGCCCCCGGGACAGGGCCCCTGGCGAGCAGTACTTC.

The rearrangement joins TRBV19 to TRBJ1-4; maybe TRBD1 (6 bases). CDR3 length equals 16 residues. V dropped 8 bases and J dropped 2 bases, with 18 bases sitting between them. Germline CDR1 LNHDA, CDR2 SQIVND (reference sequence). CDR3 DNA sequence: TGTGCCAGTGCATATTCGGGGGGCACGACTAATGAAAAACTGTTTTTT. Residues: CASAYSGGTTNEKLFF.

The chain uses TRBV5-1 and TRBJ2-2; 11 nucleotides agree with TRBD1. After removal of 2 bases from V and 4 bases from J, the junction contained 7 bases not matched to a gene. The germline V gene has CDR1 SGHRS and CDR2 YFSETQ. This CDR3 is built from 17 residues. DNA for the CDR3: TGCGCCAGCAGCTTACTCTCTGGGACAGGGGGCACCGGGGAGCTGTTTTTT. Translating gives CASSLLSGTGGTGELFF.

In this sample, this clone turned up once. The gene calls are TRBV3-1 (or the pseudogene TRBV3-2) and TRBJ1-4; D ambiguous. The CDR3 length is 15 residues. The germline V gene has CDR1 LGHDT and CDR2 YNNKEL (reference sequence). V shed 4 bases and J shed 8 bases, with 17 bases lying between them. The CDR3 loop is CASSLKMITGEKLFF. The CDR3 DNA is TGTGCCAGCAGCCTCAAGATGATTACGGGGGAAAAACTGTTTTTT.

This clone is a singleton in its sample. The V call is TRBV2, the J call TRBJ1-2, with TRBD1 as a possible D gene (6 bases). This CDR3 has 13 residues. The germline V gene encodes CDR1 SNHLY and CDR2 FYNNEI. Trimming removed 7 bases from V and 8 bases from J, with 17 bases in between. The CDR3 loop is CASTHRDMGGYTF. Written as DNA, the CDR3 is TGTGCCAGCACCCATCGGGACATGGGAGGCTACACCTTC.

This chain uses TRBV5-4 with TRBJ2-3; D is uncertain. The length of the CDR3 is 15 residues. The germline gives CDR1 SGHNT, CDR2 YYREEE (reference sequence). Trimming removed 5 bases from V and 0 bases from J, with 13 bases in between. This CDR3 is CASSYVATSTDTQYF. CDR3 in DNA: TGTGCCAGCAGTTACGTAGCCACTAGCACAGATACGCAGTATTTT.

The V and J genes are TRBV19 and TRBJ1-4; perhaps TRBD1 as D (6 bases). This CDR3 is built from 14 residues. Deletions cut 7 bases from V and 7 bases from J, with 16 bases between. CDR1 is LNHDA, CDR2 SQIVND, per germline (reference sequence). The CDR3: CASNGGASGEKLFF. CDR3 coding DNA: TGTGCCAGTAATGGGGGGGCTAGTGGTGAAAAACTGTTTTTT.

CDR3 protein: CAISADQNTEAFF. The CDR3 DNA reads as TGTGCCATCAGTGCCGACCAGAACACTGAAGCTTTCTTT. The gene calls are TRBV10-3 and TRBJ1-1; D not certain. This CDR3 is 13 amino acids long. Germline-derived CDR1 and CDR2 are ENHRY and SYGVKD. V lost 4 bases to trimming and J lost 1 base, with 7 bases between them.

This clone was detected only once. The chain combines TRBV6-5 with TRBJ2-3; D may be TRBD1 (5 bases). CDR3 size: 16 residues. V was trimmed by 0 bases and J by 2 bases, leaving 12 bases between them. Germline assignment: CDR1 MNHEY and CDR2 SVGAGI. CDR3 DNA: TGTGCCAGCAGTTACTCGGGGCACGTAATCACAGATACGCAGTATTTT. It codes for CASSYSGHVITDTQYF.